This paragraph reports one T cell receptor beta chain. Methods used by the authors: Amplification with reference gene primers provided the estimates of nucleated cell counts. Profiling relied on immunoSEQ multiplex PCR, and the TCRdb table lists in-frame clones only, not all of them. V and J calls and clone size are those listed in that table; D and trimming were worked out from the DNA. The table records 50,000 to 65,000 clones, 65% to 90% of them present only once. These data belong to a study of blood T cell repertoires in COVID-19. Study as a whole: The origin of the acute and convalescent COVID-19 samples was the United States, Italy and Spain. T cells, B-cell-depleted T cells, or PBMCs supplied cDNA or gDNA.

V trimming: 2 bases; J trimming: 8 bases; junction bases outside the gene matches: 13. This CDR3 is built from 16 residues. Germline CDR1 and CDR2: MGHRA and YSYEKL. The TCR was taken from a man aged 45-65 years with active COVID-19. The V gene is TRBV4-1, the J gene TRBJ1-2, with TRBD1 matching 8 bases. Source material: peripheral blood. CDR3 region: CASSQTAALTGGGYTF. Here the CDR3 DNA reads TGCGCCAGCAGCCAAACCGCCGCCTTAACAGGGGGGGGCTACACCTTC.